The clone carrying this T cell receptor (beta chain) occurred many times. The antigen remains undetermined. CDR3 length: 14 residues. CDR1 LNHDA and CDR2 SQIVND come from the germline V gene (reference sequence). V shed 3 bases and J 10 bases; nucleotides not matched to a gene: 6. This sample is part of a study of breast tumors, draining lymph nodes, adjacent tissues. Findings and caveats of the study: Tumor repertoires ranked between lymph nodes and nontumor tissue in diversity, with V and J gene preferences.

MiXCR was run by TCRdb on the multiplex PCR reads, yielding one entry per CDR3 protein. This repertoire shows 150,000 to 200,000 distinct CDR3 sequences, 30% to 35% found once; its top ten account for about 4.5%. Axillary draining lymph nodes of breast cancer patients supplied the node samples. The sequence came from a female donor with breast cancer. Some clones in this sample may be carry-over from other donors' samples. The sample consisted of axillary lymph node tissue. V usage is TRBV19 and J usage is TRBJ1-6; 7 bases are a match to TRBD1. Here the CDR3 reads CASSMGTAQSPLHF. Written as DNA, the CDR3 is TGTGCCAGTAGTATGGGGACAGCGCAATCACCCCTCCACTTT. The whole variable domain, remainder taken from reference TRBV19 and TRBJ1-6, is DGGITQSPKYLFRKEGQNVTLSCEQNLNHDAMYWYRQDPGQGLRLIYYSQIVNDFQKGDIAEGYSVSREKKESFPLTVTSAQKNPTAFYLCASSMGTAQSPLHFGNGTRLTVT.